In this sample, the clone carrying this T cell receptor beta chain turned up once. Its antigen remains unidentified. This entry comes from a study of glioma-infiltrating T cells after dendritic cell vaccination. Trimming took 1 base from V and 10 from J, leaving 11 bases between them. Germline assignment: CDR1 SNHLY and CDR2 FYNNEI. This CDR3 contains 14 residues. PBMC sampling occurred before vaccination, two weeks after the third dose, and at progression. Study outcomes and limitations: No direct clonality-survival link was found; a diverse polyclonal response may matter. Longer survival after dendritic cell vaccination followed higher pretreatment TIL content.

The PCR used 60 V beta and 13 J beta primers. This table comes from immunoSEQ multiplex PCR, and its TCRdb copy is limited to in-frame clones, with some not included. The sample shows over 90,000 clones, roughly 84% of them seen only once. This clonotype was sampled from a human donor with glioblastoma. The sample consisted of blood, taken before dendritic cell vaccination. The chain joins TRBV2 to TRBJ1-6; D is undetermined. The CDR3 DNA reads as TGTGCCAGCAGTGAAGGGCAAGGCGGCTCACCCCTCCACTTT. Translated: CASSEGQGGSPLHF.